The 9 T cell receptor beta chains below come from one sample, sequenced in a study of shared clonotypes between healthy human individuals. Terminally differentiated effector memory CD45RA+ cells were excluded from the naive CD8 cells, which were CD45RO-negative and positively selected for CCR7. Some clones are missing from TCRdb's copy, which holds only in-frame ones; the method was immunoSEQ multiplex PCR. Of about 1.9 million clones detected, about 94% appear once; the ten largest clones hold approximately 1.6%. The sequenced sample was naive CD8+ T cells from PBMCs. These receptor sequences come from a young man in good health. Some clones in this sample may be carry-over from other donors' samples.

The chain combines TRBV14 with TRBJ2-7; D gene unclear. The CDR3 sequence is 15 residues long. V lost 0 bases, J lost 0 bases, and 9 bases lay in between. Germline CDR1 and CDR2: SGHDN and FVKESK. Here the CDR3 reads CASSQEYGPSYEQYF. CDR3 nucleotides: TGTGCCAGCAGCCAAGAATACGGGCCCTCCTACGAGCAGTACTTC.

The chain joins TRBV13 to TRBJ2-1; TRBD2 matches at 11 bases. Germline lookup yields CDR1 PRHDT and CDR2 FYEKMQ (reference sequence). The junction had 7 bases not matched to a gene; V was cut back by 2 bases and J by 7 bases. This CDR3 comprises 16 residues. The CDR3 here is CASSLIAGGPYNEQFF. The CDR3 DNA reads TGTGCCAGCAGCTTAATAGCGGGAGGGCCTTATAATGAGCAGTTCTTC.

This clone was seen just once. V and J are TRBV2 and TRBJ2-4; 7 positions match TRBD2. The germline gives CDR1 SNHLY, CDR2 FYNNEI. The CDR3 sequence is 12 residues long. With V trimmed by 3 bases and J by 8 bases, 1 base remained unmatched. The CDR3 loop is CASSDGGDIQYF. CDR3 DNA sequence: TGTGCCAGCAGTGATGGGGGGGACATTCAGTACTTC.

The V and J genes are TRBV9 and TRBJ1-1, with 8 bases fitting TRBD1. The CDR3 consists of 15 residues. The germline V gene has CDR1 SGDLS and CDR2 YYNGEE. The V and J ends lost 3 bases and 0 bases, in that order; junction bases with no gene match: 4. CDR3 amino acids: CASSDGQGLNTEAFF. CDR3 DNA: TGTGCCAGCAGCGACGGACAGGGCCTGAACACTGAAGCTTTCTTT. Looking up the rest from reference TRBV9 and TRBJ1-1 gives the full variable domain: DSGVTQTPKHLITATGQRVTLRCSPRSGDLSVYWYQQSLDQGLQFLIQYYNGEERAKGNILERFSAQQFPDLHSELNLSSLELGDSALYFCASSDGQGLNTEAFFGQGTRLTVV.

The rearrangement joins TRBV21-1 to TRBJ1-1. TRBV21-1 is shown as a pseudogene. The CDR3 spans 11 residues. CDR3 bases: TGTGCCAGCGAGGTGGGCACTGAAGCTTTCTTT. Residues: CASEVGTEAFF.

This clone was counted once. The V call is TRBV4-1, the J call TRBJ1-1; D gene uncertain. Germline-derived CDR1 and CDR2 are MGHRA and YSYEKL. V lost 2 bases, J lost 0 bases, and 10 bases lay in between. The CDR3 sequence is 15 residues long. CDR3 in DNA: TGCGCCAGCAGCCAATCGAGCCGCCTGAACACTGAAGCTTTCTTT. This gives the protein CASSQSSRLNTEAFF.

This chain connects TRBV4-1 to TRBJ2-5; the D gene could be TRBD1 or TRBD2 (5 bases each). V was pared by 1 base and J by 1 base, with 10 bases between. The CDR3 length is 15 residues. The V gene's germline CDR1 is MGHRA and CDR2 YSYEKL. The DNA for the CDR3 is TGCGCCAGCAGCCAAGCGGGACGAAGCCAAGAGACCCAGTACTTC. It encodes CASSQAGRSQETQYF.

The V and J genes are TRBV19 and TRBJ2-7, with D possibly being TRBD2 (5 bases). The CDR3 runs to 13 residues. Trimming removed 6 bases at V and 1 base at J, with 10 bases between. The V gene's germline CDR1 is LNHDA and CDR2 SQIVND (reference sequence). This chain's CDR3 is CASRHGGSYEQYF. The DNA of the CDR3 is TGTGCCAGTAGGCATGGAGGATCCTACGAGCAGTACTTC.

This chain connects TRBV7-9 to TRBJ2-6; D remains unclear. In germline, CDR1 is SEHNR, CDR2 FQNEAQ (reference sequence). There are 14 residues in the CDR3. V lost 5 bases, J lost 6 bases, and 11 bases lay in between. CDR3 sequence: CASSRVEQANVLTF. The CDR3 DNA sequence: TGTGCCAGCAGCCGCGTCGAGCAGGCCAACGTCCTGACTTTC.